What follows is one T cell receptor (beta chain) and its context. The source of the sample is a study of blood T cell repertoires in COVID-19. Looking at the study overall: T cells, B-cell-depleted T cells, or PBMCs provided the cDNA or gDNA that served as material.

Per the original data handling: Reference gene primers were amplified, and this amplification served to estimate nucleated cell counts. Profiled with immunoSEQ multiplex PCR; TCRdb holds only in-frame clones, not every one. V, J and clone size reflect that table, while D and trimming were determined from the DNA. The sample yields approximately 250,000 clones, 70% to 90% seen once. The study drew participants aged about 18 to 95 years from fewer than 30 US areas. Cohort 3 donors were reported recovered after two negative PCRs, clearance, or symptom resolution. Trimming left V 0 bases short and J 5 bases short, with 14 bases between. Germline CDR1 and CDR2: MNHEY and SVGAGI. The CDR3 consists of 15 residues.

The chain links TRBV6-5 to TRBJ2-7; maybe TRBD2 (6 bases). The TCR sequence derives from a woman under 40 who had recovered from COVID-19. Sample: PBMCs or T cells enriched from blood (not recorded which). In DNA, the CDR3 is TGTGCCAGCAGTTACTCGACGACACCGGGGGACGAGCAGTACTTC. It translates to CASSYSTTPGDEQYF.